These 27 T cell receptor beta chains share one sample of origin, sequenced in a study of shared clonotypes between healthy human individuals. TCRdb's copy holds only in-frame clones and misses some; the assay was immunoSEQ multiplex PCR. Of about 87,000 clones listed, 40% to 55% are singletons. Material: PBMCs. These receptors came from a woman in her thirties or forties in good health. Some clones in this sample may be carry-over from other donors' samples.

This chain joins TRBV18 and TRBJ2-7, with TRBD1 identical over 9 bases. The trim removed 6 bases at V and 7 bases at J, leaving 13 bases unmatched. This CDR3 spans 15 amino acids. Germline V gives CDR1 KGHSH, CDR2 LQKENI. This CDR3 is CASSLDRGSYGEQYF. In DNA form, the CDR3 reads TGTGCCAGCTCCCTAGACAGGGGGTCTTATGGGGAGCAGTACTTC. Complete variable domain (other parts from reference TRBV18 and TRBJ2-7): NAGVMQNPRHLVRRRGQEARLRCSPMKGHSHVYWYRQLPEEGLKFMVYLQKENIIDESGMPKERFSAEFPKEGPSILRIQQVVRGDSAAYFCASSLDRGSYGEQYFGPGTRLTVT.

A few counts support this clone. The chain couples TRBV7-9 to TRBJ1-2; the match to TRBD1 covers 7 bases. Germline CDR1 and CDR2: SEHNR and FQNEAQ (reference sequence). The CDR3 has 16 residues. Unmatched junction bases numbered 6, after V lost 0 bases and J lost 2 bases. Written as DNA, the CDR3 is TGTGCCAGCAGCTTAGCGTTATGGGACAGCAACTATGGCTACACCTTC. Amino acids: CASSLALWDSNYGYTF.

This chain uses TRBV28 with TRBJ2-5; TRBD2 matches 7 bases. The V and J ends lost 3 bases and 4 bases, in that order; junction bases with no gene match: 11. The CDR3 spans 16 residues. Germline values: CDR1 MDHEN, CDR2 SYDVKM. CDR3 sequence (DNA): TGTGCCAGCAGTTTGTTCGGCGGGAGTTACCGAGAGACCCAGTACTTC. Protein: CASSLFGGSYRETQYF.

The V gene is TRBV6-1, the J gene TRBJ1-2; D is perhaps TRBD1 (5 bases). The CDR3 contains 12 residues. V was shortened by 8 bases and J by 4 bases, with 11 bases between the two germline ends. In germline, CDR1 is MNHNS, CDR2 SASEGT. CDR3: CASSRDGYGYTF. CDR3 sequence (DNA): TGTGCCAGCTCCCGGGACGGCTATGGCTACACCTTC.

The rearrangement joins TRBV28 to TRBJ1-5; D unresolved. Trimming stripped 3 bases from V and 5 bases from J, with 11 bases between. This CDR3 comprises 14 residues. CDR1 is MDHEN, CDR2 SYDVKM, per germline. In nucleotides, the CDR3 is TGTGCCAGCAGTTTGGCTGCTAGGCATCAGCCCCAGCATTTT. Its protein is CASSLAARHQPQHF.

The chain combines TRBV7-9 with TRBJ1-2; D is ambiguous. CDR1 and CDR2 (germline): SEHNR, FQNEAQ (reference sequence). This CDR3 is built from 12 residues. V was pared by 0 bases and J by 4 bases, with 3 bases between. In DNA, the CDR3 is TGTGCCAGCAGCTTAGCGGGCTATGGCTACACCTTC. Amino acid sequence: CASSLAGYGYTF.

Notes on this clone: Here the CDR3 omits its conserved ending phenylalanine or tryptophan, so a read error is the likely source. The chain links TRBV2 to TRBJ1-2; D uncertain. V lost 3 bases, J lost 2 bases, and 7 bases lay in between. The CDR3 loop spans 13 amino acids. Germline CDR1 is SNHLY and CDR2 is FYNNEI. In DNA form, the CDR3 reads TGTGCCAGCAGTGACGGCAGAAACTATGGCTACACCCTC. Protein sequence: CASSDGRNYGYTL.

CDR3 amino acids: CASSPRGVAVTDTQYF. The CDR3 bases are TGTGCCAGCAGCCCGAGGGGGGTTGCTGTCACAGATACGCAGTATTTT. J is TRBJ2-3 and V is TRBV7-9; D may be TRBD1 or TRBD2 (6 bases each). V dropped 5 bases and J dropped 2 bases, with 17 bases sitting between them. Germline CDR1 reads SEHNR; CDR2 reads FQNEAQ (reference sequence). This CDR3 region has 16 residues.

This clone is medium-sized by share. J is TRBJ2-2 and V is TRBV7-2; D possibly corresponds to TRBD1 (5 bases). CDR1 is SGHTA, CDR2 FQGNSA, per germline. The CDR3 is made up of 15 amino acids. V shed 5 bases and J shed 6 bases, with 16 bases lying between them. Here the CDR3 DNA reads TGTGCCAGCAGCCCCAGGGTGGGCGGCGCCGGGGAGCTGTTTTTT. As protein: CASSPRVGGAGELFF. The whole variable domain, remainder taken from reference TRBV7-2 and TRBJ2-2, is GAGVSQSPSNKVTEKGKDVELRCDPISGHTALYWYRQSLGQGLEFLIYFQGNSAPDKSGLPSDRFSAERTGGSVSTLTIQRTQQEDSAVYLCASSPRVGGAGELFFGEGSRLTVL.

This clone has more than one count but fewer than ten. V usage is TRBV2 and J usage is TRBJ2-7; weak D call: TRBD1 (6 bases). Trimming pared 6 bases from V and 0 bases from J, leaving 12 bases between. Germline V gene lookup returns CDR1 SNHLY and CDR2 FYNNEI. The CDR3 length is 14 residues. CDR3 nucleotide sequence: TGTGCCAGCAGGGGGACACCAGTCTCCTACGAGCAGTACTTC. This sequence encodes CASRGTPVSYEQYF.

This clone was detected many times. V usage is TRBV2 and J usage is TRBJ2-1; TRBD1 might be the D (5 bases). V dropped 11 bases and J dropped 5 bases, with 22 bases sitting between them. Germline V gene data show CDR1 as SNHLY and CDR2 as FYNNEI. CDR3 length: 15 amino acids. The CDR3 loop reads CALFPAGNLHNEQFF. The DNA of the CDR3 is TGTGCCCTCTTTCCCGCAGGGAACCTTCACAATGAGCAGTTCTTC.

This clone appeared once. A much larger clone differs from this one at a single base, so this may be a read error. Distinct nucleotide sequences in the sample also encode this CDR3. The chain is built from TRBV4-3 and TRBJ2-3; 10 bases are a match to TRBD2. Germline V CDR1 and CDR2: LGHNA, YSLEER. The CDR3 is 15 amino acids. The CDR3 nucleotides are TGCGCCAGCAGTCAAGCGGGAGGGCCGGCAGATACGCAGTATTTT. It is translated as CASSQAGGPADTQYF.

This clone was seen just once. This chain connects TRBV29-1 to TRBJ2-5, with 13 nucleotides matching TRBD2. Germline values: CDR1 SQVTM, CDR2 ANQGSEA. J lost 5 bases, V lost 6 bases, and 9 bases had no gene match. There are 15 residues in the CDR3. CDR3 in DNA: TGCAGCGTCGGAGGACTAGCGGGAGATCATGAGACCCAGTACTTC. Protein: CSVGGLAGDHETQYF.

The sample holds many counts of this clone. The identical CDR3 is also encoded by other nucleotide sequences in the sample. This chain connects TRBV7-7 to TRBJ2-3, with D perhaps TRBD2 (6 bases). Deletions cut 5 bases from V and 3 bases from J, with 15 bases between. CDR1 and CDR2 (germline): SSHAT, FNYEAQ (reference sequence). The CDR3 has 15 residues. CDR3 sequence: CASSHGGPGTDTQYF. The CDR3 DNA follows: TGTGCCAGCAGCCACGGAGGGCCGGGAACAGATACGCAGTATTTT.

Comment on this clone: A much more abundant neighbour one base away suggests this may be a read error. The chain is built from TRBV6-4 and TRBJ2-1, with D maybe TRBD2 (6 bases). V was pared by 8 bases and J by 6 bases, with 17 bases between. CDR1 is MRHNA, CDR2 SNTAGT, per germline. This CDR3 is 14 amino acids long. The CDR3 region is CASAPRESRNEQFF. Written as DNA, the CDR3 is TGTGCCAGCGCCCCCCGGGAGTCCCGCAATGAGCAGTTCTTC.

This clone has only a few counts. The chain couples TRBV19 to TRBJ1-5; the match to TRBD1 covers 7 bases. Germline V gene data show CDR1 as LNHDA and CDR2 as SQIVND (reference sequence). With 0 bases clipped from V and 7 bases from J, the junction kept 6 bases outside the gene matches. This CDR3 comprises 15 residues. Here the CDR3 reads CASSIDEGARQPQHF. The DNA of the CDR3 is TGTGCCAGTAGTATAGATGAGGGGGCGAGACAGCCCCAGCATTTT. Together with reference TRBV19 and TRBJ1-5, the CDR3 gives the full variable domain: DGGITQSPKYLFRKEGQNVTLSCEQNLNHDAMYWYRQDPGQGLRLIYYSQIVNDFQKGDIAEGYSVSREKKESFPLTVTSAQKNPTAFYLCASSIDEGARQPQHFGDGTRLSIL.

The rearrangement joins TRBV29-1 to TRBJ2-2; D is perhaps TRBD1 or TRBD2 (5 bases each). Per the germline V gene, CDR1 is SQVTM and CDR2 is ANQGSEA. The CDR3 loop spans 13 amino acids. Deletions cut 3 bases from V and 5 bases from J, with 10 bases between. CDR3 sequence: CSVDRGGTGELFF. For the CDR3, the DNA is TGCAGCGTTGATAGGGGCGGGACCGGGGAGCTGTTTTTT.

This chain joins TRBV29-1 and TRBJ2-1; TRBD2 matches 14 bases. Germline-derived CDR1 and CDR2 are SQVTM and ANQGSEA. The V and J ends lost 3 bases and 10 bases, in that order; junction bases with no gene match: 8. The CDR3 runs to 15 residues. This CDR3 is CSVDPLGLAGDEQFF. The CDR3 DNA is TGCAGCGTTGACCCATTGGGACTAGCGGGAGACGAGCAGTTCTTC.

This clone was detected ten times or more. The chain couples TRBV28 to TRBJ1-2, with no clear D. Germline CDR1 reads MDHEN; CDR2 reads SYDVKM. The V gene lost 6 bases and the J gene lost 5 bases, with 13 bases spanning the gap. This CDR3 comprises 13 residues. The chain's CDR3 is CASRSGNLYGYTF. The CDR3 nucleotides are TGTGCCAGCAGGTCCGGGAACTTGTATGGCTACACCTTC.

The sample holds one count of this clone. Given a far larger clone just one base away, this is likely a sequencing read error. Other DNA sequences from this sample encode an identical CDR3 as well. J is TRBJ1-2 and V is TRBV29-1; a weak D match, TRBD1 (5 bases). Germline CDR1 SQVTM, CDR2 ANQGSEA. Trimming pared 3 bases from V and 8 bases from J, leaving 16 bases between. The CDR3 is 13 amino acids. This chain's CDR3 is CSVESGQGYGYTF. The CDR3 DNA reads TGCAGCGTTGAGAGTGGGCAGGGCTACGGCTACACCTTC.

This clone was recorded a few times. CDR3 bases: TGCGCCAGCAGTCAATTCCTGTTTTTT. This sequence encodes CASSQFLFF. The V gene is TRBV23-1, the J gene TRBJ1-4; D gene ambiguous. TRBV23-1 is an ORF for which the function is uncertain. Trimming pared 1 base from V and 14 bases from J, leaving 2 bases between. This CDR3 contains 9 residues.

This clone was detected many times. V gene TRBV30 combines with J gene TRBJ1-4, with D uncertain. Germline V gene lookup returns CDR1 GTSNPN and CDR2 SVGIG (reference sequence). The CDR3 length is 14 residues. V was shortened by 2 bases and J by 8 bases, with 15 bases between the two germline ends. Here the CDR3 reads CAWSILGIDEKLFF. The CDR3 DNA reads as TGTGCCTGGAGTATTTTGGGGATAGACGAAAAACTGTTTTTT.

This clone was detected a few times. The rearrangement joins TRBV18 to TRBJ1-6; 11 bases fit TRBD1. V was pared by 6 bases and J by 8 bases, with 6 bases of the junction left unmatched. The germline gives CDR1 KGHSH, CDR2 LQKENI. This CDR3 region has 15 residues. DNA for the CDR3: TGTGCCAGCTCGCCTCCGGGACAGGGGGATTCACCCCTCCACTTT. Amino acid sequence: CASSPPGQGDSPLHF.

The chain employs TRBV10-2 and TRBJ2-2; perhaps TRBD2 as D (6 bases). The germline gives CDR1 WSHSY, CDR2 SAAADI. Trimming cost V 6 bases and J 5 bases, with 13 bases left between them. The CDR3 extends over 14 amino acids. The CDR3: CASSPPGGTGELFF. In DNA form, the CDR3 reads TGCGCCAGCAGCCCGCCCGGGGGAACCGGGGAGCTGTTTTTT.

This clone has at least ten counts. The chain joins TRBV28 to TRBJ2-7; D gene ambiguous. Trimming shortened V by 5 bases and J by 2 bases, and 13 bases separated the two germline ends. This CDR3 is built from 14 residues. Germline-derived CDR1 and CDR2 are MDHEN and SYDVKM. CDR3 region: CASSPMSGPYEQYF. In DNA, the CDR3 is TGTGCCAGCAGTCCAATGAGTGGCCCCTACGAGCAGTACTTC.

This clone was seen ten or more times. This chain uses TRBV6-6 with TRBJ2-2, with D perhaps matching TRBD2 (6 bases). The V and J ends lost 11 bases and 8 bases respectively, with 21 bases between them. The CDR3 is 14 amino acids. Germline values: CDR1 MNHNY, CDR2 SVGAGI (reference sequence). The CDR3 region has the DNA TGTGCCGGCTGTCGGGGGAGTCAGGGTGGGGAGCTGTTTTTT. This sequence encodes CAGCRGSQGGELFF.

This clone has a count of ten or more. The CDR3 protein is CASSLVREDGYTF. CDR3 DNA: TGCGCCAGCAGCTTGGTCAGGGAAGACGGCTACACCTTC. The chain carries TRBV5-1 and TRBJ1-2; D might be TRBD1 (5 bases). Deletions cut 0 bases from V and 8 bases from J, with 11 bases between. The length of the CDR3 is 13 residues. CDR1 SGHRS and CDR2 YFSETQ come from the germline V gene. The variable domain in full, with the rest retrieved from reference TRBV5-1 and TRBJ1-2, is KAGVTQTPRYLIKTRGQQVTLSCSPISGHRSVSWYQQTPGQGLQFLFEYFSETQRNKGNFPGRFSGRQFSNSRSEMNVSTLELGDSALYLCASSLVREDGYTFGSGTRLTVV.